Following are 30 T cell receptor beta chains from one sample sequenced in a study of T cells in Graves' hyperthyroidism and ophthalmopathy. RNA transcripts provided the source from which TCR beta CDR3 regions were amplified. RT-PCR in the first round (using the HTBI primer set) targeted the TCR CDR3. MiXCR was run by TCRdb on the multiplex PCR reads, yielding one entry per CDR3 protein. The repertoire holds about 720,000 distinct CDR3 sequences, with over 15% as singletons. Sequenced input: blood. These receptors came from a man in his late teens or twenties with Graves' hyperthyroidism.

This chain connects TRBV13 to TRBJ1-4; the match to TRBD1 covers 7 bases. V dropped 4 bases and J dropped 2; count of bases not matched to a gene: 7. There are 16 residues in the CDR3. CDR1 and CDR2 (germline): PRHDT, FYEKMQ (reference sequence). CDR3 protein: CASSSSTGATNEKLFF. The CDR3 DNA is TGTGCCAGCAGCTCATCCACAGGGGCCACTAATGAAAAACTGTTTTTT.

This clonotype has at least ten counts. V usage is TRBV7-8 and J usage is TRBJ2-3; the D is unclear. Trimming took off 2 bases at V and 3 bases at J, with 6 bases between the two ends. CDR3 length: 13 residues. Germline assignment: CDR1 SGHVS and CDR2 FQNEAQ. DNA of the CDR3: TGTGCCAGCAGCTTAAGAGAGACAGATACGCAGTATTTT. This sequence encodes CASSLRETDTQYF.

There are many counts of this clonotype. This chain joins TRBV12-3 or TRBV12-4 and TRBJ2-7; 7 nucleotides align to TRBD2. The length of the CDR3 is 15 residues. Losses at the gene ends were 1 base for V and 6 bases for J; bases not matched to a gene: 9. Here the CDR3 reads CASSLGGLLEAEQYF. Here the CDR3 DNA reads TGTGCCAGCAGTTTAGGGGGACTACTCGAGGCCGAGCAGTACTTC.

This clonotype occurred many times. The rearrangement joins TRBV7-8 to TRBJ2-7; D is perhaps TRBD2 (6 bases). The germline V gene encodes CDR1 SGHVS and CDR2 FQNEAQ. The CDR3 runs 14 residues. Trimming removed 8 bases at V and 0 bases at J, with 14 bases between. In nucleotides, the CDR3 is TGTGCCAGCCGAACGGGGGTCAACTCCTACGAGCAGTACTTC. This translates into CASRTGVNSYEQYF.

This clonotype was detected many times. The rearrangement uses TRBV28 and TRBJ1-1; no firm D call. Trimming pared 2 bases from V and 1 base from J, leaving 8 bases between. CDR1 is MDHEN, CDR2 SYDVKM, per germline. The CDR3 is made up of 14 amino acids. CDR3 residues: CASSLLLSNTEAFF. CDR3 coding DNA: TGTGCCAGCAGTTTACTGCTTTCGAACACTGAAGCTTTCTTT.

Details on this clonotype: Being one base from a much bigger clone, this may be a read error. This chain connects TRBV12-3 or TRBV12-4 to TRBJ2-1; D not certain. V was clipped by 1 base and J by 2 bases, with 9 bases between them. CDR3 size: 15 residues. As DNA, the CDR3 is TGTGCCAGCAGTTTAGGGAAATCCACCTACAATGAGCAGTTCTTC. Translation gives CASSLGKSTYNEQFF.

This clonotype was counted ten times or more. The chain links TRBV12-3 or TRBV12-4 to TRBJ2-5; a possible D gene is TRBD2 (6 bases). Deletions cut 6 bases from V and 10 bases from J, with 15 bases between. The length of the CDR3 is 12 residues. CDR3 amino acids: CASRATPGLQYF. The CDR3 DNA follows: TGTGCCAGCAGGGCCACTCCGGGACTCCAGTACTTC.

This sequence joins TRBV18 and TRBJ2-1, with D tentatively TRBD1 (6 bases). This CDR3 comprises 15 residues. Trimming left V 2 bases short and J 7 bases short, with 15 bases between. Germline loops: CDR1 KGHSH, CDR2 LQKENI. In DNA, the CDR3 is TGTGCCAGCTCACCAACTCAGGGGTCCGGGAATGAGCAGTTCTTC. This translates into CASSPTQGSGNEQFF.

This clonotype was recorded a few times. The gene calls are TRBV6-6 and TRBJ2-1; D call uncertain. Germline V lookup: CDR1 MNHNY, CDR2 SVGAGI (reference sequence). This CDR3 comprises 16 residues. V lost 0 bases and J lost 0, with 9 bases in between. The CDR3 protein is CASSYSGGSSYNEQFF. The CDR3 DNA reads TGTGCCAGCAGTTACTCGGGTGGGTCCTCCTACAATGAGCAGTTCTTC.

This clonotype was counted at least ten times. This chain links TRBV27 with TRBJ2-1; D is tentatively TRBD1 or TRBD2 (5 bases each). Germline-derived CDR1 and CDR2 are MNHEY and SMNVEV (reference sequence). V gave up 8 bases and J gave up 0 bases, with 8 bases separating them. The CDR3 runs 13 residues. Here the CDR3 DNA reads TGTGCCAGCGGGACCTTCTCCTACAATGAGCAGTTCTTC. Translation: CASGTFSYNEQFF.

Many counts were recorded for this clonotype. The chain recombines TRBV20-1 with TRBJ2-1, with 11 nucleotides matching TRBD2. Trimming at V came to 6 bases and at J to 7 bases, leaving 5 bases not matched to a gene. The CDR3 contains 13 residues. CDR1 is DFQATT and CDR2 is SNEGSKA in the germline V gene (reference sequence). The CDR3 coding sequence is TGCAGTGCCCCCGGGACTAGCGGAAATGAGCAGTTCTTC. It translates to CSAPGTSGNEQFF.

This clonotype has ten or more counts. The chain uses TRBV12-3 or TRBV12-4 and TRBJ2-7; 9 bases match TRBD1. CDR3 size: 15 residues. V shed 3 bases, J shed 6 bases, and the junction held 9 bases outside the gene matches. In DNA, the CDR3 is TGTGCCAGCAGTTTGGCCGGGACAGGGAGAACCGAGCAGTACTTC. The encoded protein is CASSLAGTGRTEQYF.

The rearrangement joins TRBV7-3 to TRBJ2-3; D remains ambiguous. The germline V gene encodes CDR1 SGHTA and CDR2 FQGTGA. The CDR3 runs to 15 residues. The ends were cut back, 5 bases at V and 2 bases at J, with 14 bases in the middle. The CDR3: CASSPPTLFTDTQYF. CDR3 DNA sequence: TGTGCCAGCAGCCCCCCGACTTTATTCACAGATACGCAGTATTTT.

V usage is TRBV11-1 and J usage is TRBJ2-1, with TRBD2 matching 7 bases. The CDR3 totals 17 residues. The ends lost 5 bases at V and 0 bases at J; junction bases unmatched: 10. Germline V gene lookup returns CDR1 SGHAT and CDR2 FQDESV (reference sequence). CDR3 residues: CASSPIPGRLSYNEQFF. The CDR3 region has the DNA TGTGCCAGCAGCCCCATTCCCGGGAGGCTCTCCTACAATGAGCAGTTCTTC.

This clonotype turned up a few times. The rearrangement joins TRBV11-1 to TRBJ2-3; the D gene could be TRBD1 or TRBD2 (6 bases each). Germline lookup yields CDR1 SGHAT and CDR2 FQDESV (reference sequence). V was cut by 4 bases and J by 8 bases, with 22 bases left in between. This CDR3 contains 16 residues. The CDR3 sequence: CASSSGRGQDTFTQYF. As DNA, the CDR3 is TGTGCCAGCAGCTCGGGTCGGGGGCAGGATACTTTTACGCAGTATTTT.

This clonotype turned up a few times. J is TRBJ2-7 and V is TRBV25-1; a possible D gene is TRBD1 (6 bases). In germline, CDR1 is MGHDK, CDR2 SYGVNS. CDR3 size: 12 residues. The V gene lost 3 bases and the J gene lost 6 bases, with 9 bases spanning the gap. The CDR3 reads CASSEWDTEQYF. CDR3 DNA sequence: TGTGCCAGCAGTGAGTGGGACACCGAGCAGTACTTC.

The chain links TRBV27 to TRBJ1-1; D is ambiguous. The ends were cut back, 10 bases at V and 5 bases at J, with 17 bases in the middle. Germline CDR1 reads MNHEY; CDR2 reads SMNVEV (reference sequence). This CDR3 contains 13 residues. The CDR3 region is CATPVRVRTEAFF. CDR3 bases: TGTGCCACCCCGGTTAGGGTGCGGACTGAAGCTTTCTTT.

This clonotype occurred many times. The rearrangement uses TRBV7-2 and TRBJ1-1, with 9 bases fitting TRBD1. The CDR3 covers 15 residues. Germline CDR1 reads SGHTA; CDR2 reads FQGNSA. V was clipped by 4 bases and J by 5 bases; unmatched bases: 8. For the CDR3, the DNA is TGTGCCAGCAGCTCCTCGGGACAGGGTATAACTGAAGCTTTCTTT. Its translation: CASSSSGQGITEAFF.

The table lists this clonotype with a few counts. CDR3 amino acids: CASSLYDRGKTEAFF. CDR3 DNA: TGTGCCAGCAGCTTATACGACAGGGGGAAGACTGAAGCTTTCTTT. This chain links TRBV7-9 with TRBJ1-1; TRBD1 matches 9 bases. Germline CDR1 reads SEHNR; CDR2 reads FQNEAQ (reference sequence). With V trimmed by 2 bases and J by 5 bases, 6 bases remained unmatched. The CDR3 sequence is 15 residues long.

This clonotype showed up many times. The chain combines TRBV10-3 with TRBJ2-5; D ambiguous. The CDR3 consists of 11 residues. Per germline, CDR1 ENHRY and CDR2 SYGVKD. V gave up 8 bases and J gave up 3 bases, with 7 bases separating them. CDR3 in amino acids: CAIGVEETQYF. The DNA for the CDR3 is TGTGCCATCGGGGTAGAAGAGACCCAGTACTTC.

This clonotype was recorded many times. The V gene is TRBV7-2, the J gene TRBJ2-1; D gene ambiguous. The CDR3 runs 14 residues. The germline V and J ends were trimmed by 5 bases and 7 bases, with 15 bases remaining between them. Germline CDR1 and CDR2: SGHTA and FQGNSA. CDR3 sequence reads: CASSPTRLGNEQFF. The DNA for the CDR3 is TGTGCCAGCAGCCCTACCCGGCTTGGAAATGAGCAGTTCTTC.

This clonotype showed up many times. The V gene is TRBV30, the J gene TRBJ1-5; 7 nucleotides align to TRBD1. The junction had 6 bases not matched to a gene; V was cut back by 7 bases and J by 0 bases. From germline, CDR1 is GTSNPN and CDR2 SVGIG (reference sequence). The CDR3 is made up of 14 amino acids. The CDR3: CAFGTVNSNQPQHF. CDR3 in DNA: TGTGCCTTTGGGACAGTGAATAGCAATCAGCCCCAGCATTTT.

This clonotype was recorded many times. This chain links TRBV24-1 with TRBJ1-1, with D uncertain. Germline V gene data show CDR1 as KGHDR and CDR2 as SFDVKD. V was pared by 2 bases and J by 3 bases, with 12 bases between. The CDR3 totals 15 residues. The CDR3 spells CATSDSRNGDTEAFF. The CDR3 DNA follows: TGTGCCACCAGTGATTCTAGGAATGGGGACACTGAAGCTTTCTTT.

In regard to this clonotype: This clone may be a read error of a much larger clone one base away. The chain joins TRBV27 to TRBJ2-1, with D possibly TRBD2 on 5 matching bases. The germline V gene encodes CDR1 MNHEY and CDR2 SMNVEV (reference sequence). The CDR3 is 15 amino acids. The CDR3 sequence: CASRAEGISYNERFF. CDR3 bases: TGTGCCAGCAGAGCCGAGGGTATCTCCTACAATGAGCGGTTCTTC.

This clonotype has at least ten counts. V usage is TRBV28 and J usage is TRBJ2-7; 8 bases align to TRBD2. J lost 2 bases, V lost 4 bases, and 7 bases had no gene match. The CDR3 runs 15 residues. Germline loops: CDR1 MDHEN, CDR2 SYDVKM. Here the CDR3 DNA reads TGTGCCAGCAGTTCAACGGGGGGGGCCCCCTACGAGCAGTACTTC. This encodes CASSSTGGAPYEQYF.

This clonotype has at least ten counts. DNA for the CDR3: TGTGCCAGCAGTGAAGGGCGGGGACCGGTGTCCAATGAGCAGTTCTTC. Its protein is CASSEGRGPVSNEQFF. The V gene is TRBV2, the J gene TRBJ2-1, with D possibly TRBD2 on 6 matching bases. CDR1 SNHLY and CDR2 FYNNEI come from the germline V gene. V was cut by 1 base and J by 6 bases, with 16 bases left in between. This CDR3 has 16 amino acids.

This clonotype has ten or more counts. The CDR3 sequence is CASGLFYNEQFF. The CDR3 bases are TGTGCTAGTGGTTTGTTTTACAATGAGCAGTTCTTC. The chain uses TRBV12-5 and TRBJ2-1; D is unclear. Germline lookup yields CDR1 LGHNT and CDR2 FRNRAP. V shed 2 bases and J shed 4 bases, with 3 bases lying between them. This CDR3 contains 12 residues.

This clonotype came up a few times. The chain employs TRBV5-5 and TRBJ2-1, with D possibly called TRBD1 or TRBD2 (5 bases each). Trimming cost V 3 bases and J 8 bases, with 18 bases left between them. There are 15 residues in the CDR3. Germline-derived CDR1 and CDR2 are SGHKS and YYEKEE (reference sequence). CDR3: CASSWDLSRPDEQFF. In nucleotides, the CDR3 is TGTGCCAGCAGCTGGGACCTCTCCCGCCCCGATGAGCAGTTCTTC.

The CDR3 loop is CASSPGLAGMGNEQFF. DNA for the CDR3: TGTGCCAGCAGCCCGGGACTAGCGGGAATGGGCAATGAGCAGTTCTTC. The gene calls are TRBV3-1 and TRBJ2-1; 13 bases are a match to TRBD2. There are 16 residues in the CDR3. The V gene's germline CDR1 is LGHDT and CDR2 YNNKEL (reference sequence). J lost 6 bases, V lost 4 bases, and 6 bases had no gene match.

The V gene is TRBV20-1, the J gene TRBJ2-3, with 11 bases fitting TRBD2. This CDR3 spans 18 amino acids. V dropped 0 bases and J dropped 11; count of bases not matched to a gene: 19. Germline CDR1 and CDR2: DFQATT and SNEGSKA (reference sequence). The CDR3 here is CSARDRRGSGRAFGGQYF. CDR3 bases: TGCAGTGCTAGAGATCGTCGGGGTAGCGGGAGGGCTTTTGGAGGGCAGTATTTT.